Sequencing of this TCR beta chain was carried out in a study of blood T cell repertoires in COVID-19 (dated by TCRdb to 2020 to 2022). About the study as a whole: Samples covering the acute and convalescent phases of COVID-19 were provided by collaborators in the United States, Italy and Spain. A freely available public database, intended as a resource for researchers studying the immune response to SARS-CoV-2, is where the repertoires were released. Sample metadata almost always included a de-identified subject ID, COVID-19 status, age in years and sex. The dataset comprised deeply sampled blood TCRbeta repertoires from subjects exposed to, actively infected with, or recovered from COVID-19. Where available, HLA class I and class II types were obtained from metadata supplied by the sample provider rather than from assay-based typing. The material from the prospective study consisted of cDNA or gDNA derived from T cells, B-cell-depleted T cells, or PBMCs. Samples were obtained from the ongoing ImmuneRACE study (first 160 participants) and from over a thousand subjects provided by 6 global collaborators.

TCRbeta CDR3 regions were amplified from genomic DNA using the immunoSEQ Assay, a bias-controlled multiplex PCR. On the authors' methods: Within the assay, amplification of reference gene primers was used to estimate how many nucleated cells each sample contained. To quantify the absolute abundance of each unique TCRbeta CDR3 rearrangement, sequence reads were collapsed and filtered. Productive Simpson clonality was computed per sample as the square root of Simpson's diversity index over productive rearrangements. The table was pulled from immuneACCESS by TCRdb, which kept in-frame rearrangements only. Such tables lose some clones; where checked, under half of the loss comes from unresolved V genes, and the rest has no known cause. V and J calls and clone size are as listed in that table; D and trimming were resolved from the DNA. Within this sample are some 77,000 clones, with roughly 76% of them counted one time only. About 20% of the sample is in the top ten clones.

The germline V end is reduced by 8 bases and the J end by 2 bases; junction bases left unmatched: 11. The CDR3 has 16 amino acids, counting the end cysteine and phenylalanine. Kept here is only the CDR3 DNA, which spans 48 bases and is read in frame from base 1. The germline V gene provides CDR1 MNHNS and CDR2 SASEGT. Collaborating institutions collected whole blood in K2EDTA tubes following their own protocols. For TCRbeta analysis, collaborators shipped samples in one of three forms: frozen whole blood, isolated PBMCs, or DNA extracted from either of those sample types. Turning to this clone: Its antigen is currently not known. No base qualities exist here, and no much larger clone lies one base off it.

What the authors observed across the whole study: The amount of clinical and demographic metadata varied by source and participant and was provided uncurated.

This sequence was found in a woman aged 70-85 years with acute or convalescent COVID-19. What was sequenced was peripheral blood. The chain is assembled from TRBV6-1 and TRBJ2-5; the junction holds 10 bases that match TRBD2. The nucleotides read TGTGCCAGCGGTGGTCGGTGGACTAGCGGACAAGAGACCCAGTACTTC. It encodes CASGGRWTSGQETQYF.